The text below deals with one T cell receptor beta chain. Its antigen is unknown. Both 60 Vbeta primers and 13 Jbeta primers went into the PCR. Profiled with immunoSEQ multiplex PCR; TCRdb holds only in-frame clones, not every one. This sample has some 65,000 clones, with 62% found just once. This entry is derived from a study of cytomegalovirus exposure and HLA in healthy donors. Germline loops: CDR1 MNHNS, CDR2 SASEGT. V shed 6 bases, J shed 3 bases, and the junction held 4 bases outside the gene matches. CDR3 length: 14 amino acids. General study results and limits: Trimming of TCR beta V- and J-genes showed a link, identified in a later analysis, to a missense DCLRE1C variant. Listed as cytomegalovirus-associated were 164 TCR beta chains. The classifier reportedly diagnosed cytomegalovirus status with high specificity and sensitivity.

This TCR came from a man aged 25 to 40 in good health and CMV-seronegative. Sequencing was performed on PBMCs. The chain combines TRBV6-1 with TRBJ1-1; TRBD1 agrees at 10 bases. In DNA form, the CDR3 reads TGTGCCAGCAGAAGGGACAGGGGCCACACTGAAGCTTTCTTT. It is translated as CASRRDRGHTEAFF.